These 9 T cell receptor beta chains were sequenced from one sample in a study of T-cell memory formation after mild COVID-19. From the 5' RACE reads, TCRdb called clonotypes with MiXCR, one entry per CDR3 protein. The table shows 130,000 to 150,000 distinct CDR3 sequences, with over 6% occurring only once. Sample: PBMCs or a T cell subset sorted from them (not recorded which). The receptors here all came from an adult woman who had mild COVID-19 (a few samples of this study predate the infection). Cell type and time point are not known.

This clonotype has only a few counts. The CDR3 here is CASSLALSPKEKLFF. The CDR3 DNA follows: TGTGCCAGCAGCTTAGCGCTCAGTCCCAAAGAAAAACTGTTTTTT. The chain recombines TRBV7-9 with TRBJ1-4; D unclear. This CDR3 spans 15 amino acids. Germline CDR1 SEHNR, CDR2 FQNEAQ (reference sequence). Trimming removed 0 bases from V and 8 bases from J, with 13 bases in between.

This rearrangement joins TRBV19 to TRBJ1-2, with D perhaps TRBD1 (6 bases). Per the germline V gene, CDR1 is LNHDA and CDR2 is SQIVND (reference sequence). Trimming shortened V by 4 bases and J by 4 bases, and 13 bases separated the two germline ends. The CDR3 is 14 residues long. CDR3 in amino acids: CASSRGADRYGYTF. CDR3 nucleotide sequence: TGTGCCAGTAGTAGGGGGGCAGACCGCTATGGCTACACCTTC.

Ten or more counts support this clonotype. CDR3 region: CASGLVAGIAGPYEQYF. The CDR3, as DNA: TGTGCTAGTGGTTTGGTCGCTGGTATAGCGGGACCCTACGAGCAGTACTTC. The chain joins TRBV12-5 to TRBJ2-7; 8 bases map to TRBD2. This CDR3 comprises 17 residues. CDR1 and CDR2 (germline): LGHNT, FRNRAP. V lost 0 bases and J lost 2; bases outside the gene matches: 9.

The rearrangement links TRBV6-5 to TRBJ1-1; 7 bases align to TRBD1. The CDR3 contains 16 residues. From germline, CDR1 is MNHEY and CDR2 SVGAGI. With 2 bases clipped from V and 4 bases from J, the junction kept 10 bases outside the gene matches. DNA for the CDR3: TGTGCCAGCAGTTACATCGTGGGAGGGGGCCGCACTGAAGCTTTCTTT. This translates into CASSYIVGGGRTEAFF.

This clonotype was counted only a few times. The chain joins TRBV5-1 to TRBJ2-2; the D gene is possibly TRBD2 (5 bases). V was shortened by 0 bases and J by 3 bases, with 9 bases between the two germline ends. CDR1 and CDR2 (germline): SGHRS, YFSETQ. The CDR3 has 15 amino acids. CDR3 residues: CASSLGGIDTGELFF. The DNA for the CDR3 is TGCGCCAGCAGCTTGGGAGGGATTGACACCGGGGAGCTGTTTTTT.

CDR3 protein: CASSQDQGYTEAFF. In DNA form, the CDR3 reads TGTGCCAGCAGCCAAGATCAAGGGTACACTGAAGCTTTCTTT. The V gene is TRBV3-1, the J gene TRBJ1-1; D gene ambiguous. Germline V lookup: CDR1 LGHDT, CDR2 YNNKEL (reference sequence). This CDR3 is 14 amino acids long. With 0 bases removed from V and 3 bases from J, the gap between germline ends came to 8 bases. Filled out from reference TRBV3-1 and TRBJ1-1, the complete variable domain reads DTAVSQTPKYLVTQMGNDKSIKCEQNLGHDTMYWYKQDSKKFLKIMFSYNNKELIINETVPNRFSPKSPDKAHLNLHINSLELGDSAVYFCASSQDQGYTEAFFGQGTRLTVV.

This clonotype showed up just a few times. The chain carries TRBV7-2 and TRBJ2-3; 11 bases are shared with TRBD2. The V segment lost 1 base and the J segment 5 bases; nucleotides outside the gene matches: 8. This CDR3 is 17 amino acids long. The germline V gene encodes CDR1 SGHTA and CDR2 FQGNSA. CDR3 coding DNA: TGTGCCAGCAGCTTAGTATCGGTAGCGGGAGGGATAGATACGCAGTATTTT. Protein product: CASSLVSVAGGIDTQYF.

This clonotype showed up just a few times. The chain joins TRBV20-1 to TRBJ2-7; the D is unclear. Trimming took 0 bases from V and 3 from J, leaving 9 bases between them. There are 13 residues in the CDR3. Germline V gene sequence: CDR1 DFQATT, CDR2 SNEGSKA (reference sequence). CDR3 coding DNA: TGCAGTGCTAGAGATAGGATTTTCTACGAGCAGTACTTC. It codes for CSARDRIFYEQYF.

This clonotype was counted many times. The J gene is TRBJ2-3, the V gene TRBV7-8; tentative D call: TRBD2 (5 bases). V was cut by 0 bases and J by 4 bases, with 5 bases left in between. Germline loops: CDR1 SGHVS, CDR2 FQNEAQ. There are 13 residues in the CDR3. CDR3 residues: CASSLARADTQYF. The CDR3, as DNA: TGTGCCAGCAGCTTAGCGCGGGCAGATACGCAGTATTTT. The variable domain in full, with the rest retrieved from reference TRBV7-8 and TRBJ2-3, is GAGVSQSPRYKVAKRGQDVALRCDPISGHVSLFWYQQALGQGPEFLTYFQNEAQLDKSGLPSDRFFAERPEGSVSTLKIQRTQQEDSAVYLCASSLARADTQYFGPGTRLTVL.